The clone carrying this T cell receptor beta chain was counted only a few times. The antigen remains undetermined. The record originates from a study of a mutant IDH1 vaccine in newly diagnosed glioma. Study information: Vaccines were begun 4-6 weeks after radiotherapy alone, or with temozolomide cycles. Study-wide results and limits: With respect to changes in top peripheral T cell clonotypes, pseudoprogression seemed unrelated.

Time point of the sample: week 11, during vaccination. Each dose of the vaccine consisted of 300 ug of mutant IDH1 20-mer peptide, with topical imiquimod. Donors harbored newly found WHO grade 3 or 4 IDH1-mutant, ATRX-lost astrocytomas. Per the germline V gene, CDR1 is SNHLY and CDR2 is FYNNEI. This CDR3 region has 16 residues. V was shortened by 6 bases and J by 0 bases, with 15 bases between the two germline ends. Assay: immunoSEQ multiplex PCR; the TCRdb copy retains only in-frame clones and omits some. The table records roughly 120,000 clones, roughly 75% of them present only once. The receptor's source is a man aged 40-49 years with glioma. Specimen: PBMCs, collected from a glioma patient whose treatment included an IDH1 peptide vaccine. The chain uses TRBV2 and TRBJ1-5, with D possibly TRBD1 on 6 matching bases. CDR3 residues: CASSEIQGFSNQPQHF. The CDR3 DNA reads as TGTGCCAGCAGCGAGATACAGGGATTTAGCAATCAGCCCCAGCATTTT.